This is a list of T cell receptor beta chains from one sample in a study of blood T cell repertoires in COVID-19. Using immunoSEQ multiplex PCR, the repertoire was profiled, and TCRdb retains in-frame clones only, with some absent. The sample contains about 120,000 clones, around 89% of which appear only once. Specimen: peripheral blood. These receptors all stem from a man in his sixties or seventies with active or convalescent COVID-19. CDR3s include the opening cysteine and the closing phenylalanine or tryptophan. A D gene is named only where the DNA matches it firmly. Clone size appears in some rows only: once, few, many, or a class for an expanded clone.

NA,TRBJ1-4,TRBV7-2,TRBD1,CASSLDRGSEKLFF,TGTGCCAGCAGCTTGGACAGGGGGAGTGAAAAACTGTTTTTT
NA,TRBJ1-6,TRBV27,TRBD1,CASRPDRVPTGSPLHF,TGTGCCAGCAGACCGGACAGGGTGCCCACGGGGTCACCCCTCCACTTT
NA,TRBJ1-5,TRBV15,NA,CATSRDLFRGIGAYSNQPQHF,TGTGCCACCAGCAGAGACCTCTTTCGCGGGATAGGGGCTTATAGCAATCAGCCCCAGCATTTT
NA,TRBJ2-1,TRBV11-2,NA,CASSYQGLEQFF,TGTGCCAGCAGCTATCAGGGATTGGAGCAGTTCTTC
NA,TRBJ2-6,TRBV21-1,NA,CASIPGQGVIVLTF,TGTGCCAGCATCCCGGGACAGGGAGTGATCGTCCTGACTTTC
NA,TRBJ2-2,TRBV20-1,TRBD2,CSASPSLAGVNTGELFF,TGCAGTGCTAGTCCCTCACTAGCGGGAGTCAACACCGGGGAGCTGTTTTTT
NA,TRBJ2-7,TRBV6-2/TRBV6-3,TRBD2,CASSYTPNRTGGTYEQYF,TGTGCCAGCAGTTACACCCCAAATAGGACGGGAGGCACCTACGAGCAGTACTTC
NA,TRBJ1-4,TRBV27,TRBD1,CASRATGAGEKLFF,TGTGCCAGCAGGGCGACAGGGGCGGGAGAAAAACTGTTTTTT
NA,TRBJ1-2,TRBV28,TRBD1,CASSTPGGAGHGYTF,TGTGCCAGCAGCACGCCAGGGGGCGCGGGCCATGGCTACACCTTC
NA,TRBJ1-5,TRBV5-1,NA,CASSPGGQLGPQPQHF,TGCGCCAGCAGCCCGGGGGGTCAGTTGGGTCCTCAGCCCCAGCATTTT
NA,TRBJ1-2,TRBV27,TRBD1,CASSLSVQGAGGYTF,TGTGCCAGCAGTTTATCAGTCCAGGGGGCAGGTGGCTACACCTTC
NA,TRBJ1-1,TRBV29-1,NA,CRTSGGVPMNTEAFF,TGCAGGACATCTGGGGGGGTCCCAATGAACACTGAAGCTTTCTTT
NA,TRBJ2-3,TRBV4-1,TRBD2,CASSISGTSGGTDTQYF,TGCGCCAGCAGCATCTCCGGGACTAGCGGGGGCACAGATACGCAGTATTTT
NA,TRBJ1-5,TRBV6-5,TRBD1,CASSSDRVIDQPQHF,TGTGCCAGCAGTTCCGACAGGGTAATTGATCAGCCCCAGCATTTT
NA,TRBJ2-2,TRBV11-2,NA,CASSLEGARFSTGELFF,TGTGCCAGCAGCTTAGAGGGCGCTCGATTCTCCACCGGGGAGCTGTTTTTT
NA,TRBJ2-6,TRBV11-3,NA,CASGKGNTGANVLTF,TGTGCCAGCGGGAAGGGGAACACTGGGGCCAACGTCCTGACTTTC
NA,TRBJ2-2,TRBV4-1,TRBD2,CASGKTSGITGELFF,TGCGCCAGCGGGAAGACTAGCGGGATCACCGGGGAGCTGTTTTTT
NA,TRBJ1-2,TRBV7-2,TRBD1,CASSPMGTAYGYTF,TGTGCCAGCAGCCCAATGGGGACAGCCTATGGCTACACCTTC
NA,TRBJ1-4,TRBV5-1,NA,CASSSQQATNEKLFF,TGCGCCAGCAGCTCACAACAAGCAACTAATGAAAAACTGTTTTTT
NA,TRBJ1-2,TRBV28,NA,CASRGSGVYGYTF,TGTGCCAGCAGGGGGTCGGGGGTCTATGGCTACACCTTC
NA,TRBJ2-7,TRBV3-1/TRBV3-2,TRBD1,CASSQDGWTGPYEQYF,TGTGCCAGCAGCCAAGACGGGTGGACAGGGCCCTACGAGCAGTACTTC
few,TRBJ2-7,TRBV7-2,NA,CASSLSYQRIAYEQYF,TGTGCCAGCAGCCTCAGCTATCAGAGGATTGCCTACGAGCAGTACTTC
NA,TRBJ2-7,TRBV7-9,TRBD1,CASRGVRDRGVYEQYF,TGTGCCAGTAGAGGGGTCCGGGACAGGGGAGTTTACGAGCAGTACTTC
NA,TRBJ2-6,TRBV30,NA,CAWSVASSGANVLTF,TGTGCCTGGAGTGTAGCTAGCTCTGGGGCCAACGTCCTGACTTTC
NA,TRBJ2-1,TRBV19,NA,CASSSLTEQFF,TGTGCCAGTAGTAGCCTAACTGAGCAGTTCTTC
NA,TRBJ1-3,TRBV28,TRBD1,CASSDDRGRNTIYF,TGTGCCAGCAGCGACGACAGGGGAAGAAACACCATATATTTT
NA,TRBJ2-6,TRBV11-2,NA,CASSLHSTGGSGANVLTF,TGTGCCAGCAGCTTACATTCGACAGGTGGCTCTGGGGCCAACGTCCTGACTTTC
NA,TRBJ1-1,TRBV6-2/TRBV6-3,NA,CASSYPKGHRPYTEAFF,TGTGCCAGCAGTTACCCGAAGGGGCACAGACCTTACACTGAAGCTTTCTTT
once,TRBJ2-1,TRBV19,NA,CASSPSPGATHNEQFF,TGTGCCAGTAGCCCCTCCCCAGGGGCGACCCACAATGAGCAGTTCTTC
NA,TRBJ1-2,TRBV7-9,NA,CASSFKGTFGYTF,TGTGCCAGCAGCTTTAAGGGGACTTTTGGCTACACCTTC
NA,TRBJ1-2,TRBV19,TRBD1,CASRPGTGGNYGYTF,TGTGCCAGTAGACCAGGGACAGGGGGAAACTATGGCTACACCTTC
few,TRBJ2-1,TRBV7-8,TRBD1,CASSRDRGENEQFF,TGTGCCAGCAGTCGGGACAGGGGTGAGAATGAGCAGTTCTTC
NA,TRBJ1-6,TRBV18,NA,CASSRTLDRHNSPLHF,TGTGCCAGCTCGCGCACGCTTGATCGCCATAATTCACCCCTCCACTTT
few,TRBJ1-5,TRBV5-1,NA,CASSLSGDQPQHF,TGCGCCAGCAGCTTGTCGGGGGATCAGCCCCAGCATTTT
few,TRBJ2-1,TRBV10-3,TRBD2,CAITGLAGDEQFF,TGTGCCATCACTGGACTAGCGGGGGATGAGCAGTTCTTC
NA,TRBJ2-7,TRBV15,TRBD1,CATSRAPGQGRDEQYF,TGTGCCACCAGCAGAGCCCCCGGACAGGGGAGGGACGAGCAGTACTTC
NA,TRBJ1-5,TRBV15,TRBD1,CATSRKDRVRNQPQHF,TGTGCCACCAGCAGAAAGGACAGGGTTCGAAATCAGCCCCAGCATTTT
NA,TRBJ2-3,TRBV5-1,NA,CASSLAQEISTDTQYF,TGCGCCAGCAGCTTGGCGCAGGAAATTAGCACAGATACGCAGTATTTT
NA,TRBJ2-1,TRBV9,TRBD2,CASSVGLAGLYNEQFF,TGTGCCAGCAGCGTAGGATTAGCGGGGCTTTACAATGAGCAGTTCTTC
NA,TRBJ1-5,TRBV6-5,NA,CASSYTRGQPQHF,TGTGCCAGCAGTTACACCAGGGGACAGCCCCAGCATTTT
NA,TRBJ2-1,TRBV7-2,TRBD2,CASSVFRTSGRGDEQFF,TGTGCCAGCAGCGTATTTAGGACTAGCGGGAGGGGAGATGAGCAGTTCTTC
NA,TRBJ1-6,TRBV3-1/TRBV3-2,NA,CASSPTDSNSPLHF,TGTGCCAGCAGCCCAACTGACAGTAATTCACCCCTCCACTTT
NA,TRBJ1-1,TRBV19,TRBD1,CASRSRQGGLRDTEAFF,TGTGCCAGTAGGAGTCGACAGGGGGGCCTACGGGACACTGAAGCTTTCTTT
NA,TRBJ2-7,TRBV29-1,NA,CSVAPRLAYEQYF,TGCAGCGTTGCCCCCCGGCTAGCCTACGAGCAGTACTTC
NA,TRBJ2-7,TRBV12-1,NA,CASSWGQGARSEQYF,NA
NA,TRBJ2-1,TRBV18,TRBD2,CASSPASGGSEQFF,TGTGCCAGCTCACCAGCTAGCGGGGGAAGTGAGCAGTTCTTC
NA,TRBJ1-2,TRBV5-8,NA,CASSSAARRDGYTF,TGTGCCAGCAGCTCGGCGGCGCGGAGGGATGGCTACACCTTC